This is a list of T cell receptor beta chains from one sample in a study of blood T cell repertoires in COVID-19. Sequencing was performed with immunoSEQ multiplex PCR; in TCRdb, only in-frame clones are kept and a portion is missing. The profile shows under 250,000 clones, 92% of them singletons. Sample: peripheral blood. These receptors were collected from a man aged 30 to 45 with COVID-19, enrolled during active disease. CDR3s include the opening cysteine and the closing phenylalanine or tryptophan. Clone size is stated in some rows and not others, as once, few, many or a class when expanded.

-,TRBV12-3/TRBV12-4,CASSAWSEAFF
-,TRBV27,CASSPGLAGELFF
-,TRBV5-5,CASSLGQDGQKLFF
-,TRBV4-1,CASSQEGLTGTGELFF
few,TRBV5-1,CASSSRTGGGVTGELFF
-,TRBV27,CASSFTYGGRGQSQHF
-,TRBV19,CASSVGQVNTEAFF
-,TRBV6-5,CASSRQSVGKTIYF
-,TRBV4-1,CATEPGLGTDTQYF
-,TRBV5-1,CASSSGTGAGNTIYF
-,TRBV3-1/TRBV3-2,CASSHRNEKLFF
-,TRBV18,CASSPTRALNSPLHF
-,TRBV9,CASSLAGKVDSPLHF
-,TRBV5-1,CASSLTGSGELFF
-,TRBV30,CAWMRGGNSPLHF
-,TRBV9,CASSPKDRDFGGYTF
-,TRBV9,CASTRPRTGSQGVPEAFF
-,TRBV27,CASSSRPRDSFLLAKNIQYF
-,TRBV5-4,CASSFQGSGIWDTF
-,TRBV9,CASSPGQGGYGYIF
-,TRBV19,CASSGAGGPYEQYF
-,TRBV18,CASSSGEKGQQNTEAFF
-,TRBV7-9,CASTLTDYEQYF
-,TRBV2,CASSESVSSDTQYF
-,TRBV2,CASRATGRNTEAFF
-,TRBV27,CASSLGELNTEAFF
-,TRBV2,CASSLKGQEFYGYTF
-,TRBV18,CASSPVGGENTEAFF
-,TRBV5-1,CASSLAAGGAGTGELFF
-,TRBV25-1,CASRAGTEFSDQPQHF
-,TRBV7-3,CASSLTPGEGETQYF
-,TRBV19,CASRNRGPDTQYF
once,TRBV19,CASSTGTGSINSPLHF
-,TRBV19,CASSSTFTEAFF
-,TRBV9,CASSVGRDNSPLHF
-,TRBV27,CASSLYQGTYNEQFF
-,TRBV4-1,CASSPGQGVSYGYTF
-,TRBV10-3,CAIMGPNPTDTQYF
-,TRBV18,CASSPLREGGEQYF
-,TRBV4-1,CASSQPPGTGVSTDTQYF
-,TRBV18,CASSPSGTGEGKLFF
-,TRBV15,CATSREGGLNTEAFF
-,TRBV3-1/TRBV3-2,CASSQLIAESHYEQYF
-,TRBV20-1,CSASLEARGPQHF
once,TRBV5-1,CASSSRVRTGPIFGYTF
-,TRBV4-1,CASSSRTGMNTEAFF
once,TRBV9,CASSVGSPGELFF
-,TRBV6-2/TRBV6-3,CASSIPGTAGDSPLHF
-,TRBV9,CASSEGDRGAEAFF
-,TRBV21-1,CASSRPGQSCNEQFF
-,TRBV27,CASSPGQGFYGYTF
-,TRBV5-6,CASSLYPGELFF
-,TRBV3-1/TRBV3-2,CASSQLNNEQFF
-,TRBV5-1,CASSLSMDRGNMNTEAFF
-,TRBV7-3,CASSFLRDRGPREKLFF